This T cell receptor (beta chain) was captured by sequencing in a study of monozygotic twins with inflammatory bowel disease. TCRdb processed the 5' RACE reads again and assigns one entry to each CDR3 protein, with no DNA. The listing contains a few hundred thousand distinct CDR3 sequences. The germline gives CDR1 WSHSY, CDR2 SAAADI. This CDR3 has 14 amino acids. The receptor's source is a human donor with ulcerative colitis or Crohn's disease, or a healthy co-twin of an affected twin (not recorded which). The V gene is TRBV10-2, the J gene TRBJ1-2; as DNA is missing, the TRBD1 call by TCRdb cannot be tested. Input material: blood. The CDR3 protein is CASTGTDRGYGYTF.